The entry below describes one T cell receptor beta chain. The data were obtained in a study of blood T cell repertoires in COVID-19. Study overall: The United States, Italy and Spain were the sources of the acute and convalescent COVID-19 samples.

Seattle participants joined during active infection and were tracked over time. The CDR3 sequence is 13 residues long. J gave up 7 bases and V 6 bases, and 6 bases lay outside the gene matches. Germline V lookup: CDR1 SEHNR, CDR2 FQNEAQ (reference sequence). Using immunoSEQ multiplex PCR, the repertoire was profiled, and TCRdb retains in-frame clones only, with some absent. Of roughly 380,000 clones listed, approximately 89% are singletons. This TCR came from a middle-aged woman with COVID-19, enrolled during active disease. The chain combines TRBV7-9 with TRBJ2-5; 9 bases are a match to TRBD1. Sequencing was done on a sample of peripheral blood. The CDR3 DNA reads TGTGCCAGCAGATCACAGGGGGCGAGGACCCAGTACTTC. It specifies CASRSQGARTQYF. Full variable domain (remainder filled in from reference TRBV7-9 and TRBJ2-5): DTGVSQNPRHKITKRGQNVTFRCDPISEHNRLYWYRQTLGQGPEFLTYFQNEAQLEKSRLLSDRFSAERPKGSFSTLEIQRTEQGDSAMYLCASRSQGARTQYFGPGTRLLVL.